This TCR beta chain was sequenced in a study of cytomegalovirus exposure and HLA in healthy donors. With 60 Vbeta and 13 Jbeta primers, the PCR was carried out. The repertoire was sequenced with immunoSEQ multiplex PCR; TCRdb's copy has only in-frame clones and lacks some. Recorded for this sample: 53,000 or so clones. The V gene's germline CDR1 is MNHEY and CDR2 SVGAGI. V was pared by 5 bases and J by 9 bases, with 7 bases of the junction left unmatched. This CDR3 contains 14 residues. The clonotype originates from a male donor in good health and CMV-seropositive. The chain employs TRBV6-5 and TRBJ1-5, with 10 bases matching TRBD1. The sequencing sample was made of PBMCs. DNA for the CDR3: TGTGCCAGCAGTGCCGGACAGGGGGGTTGGCCCCAGCATTTT. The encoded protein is CASSAGQGGWPQHF.